One sample yielded the 29 T cell receptor beta chains listed below, sequenced in a study of blood T cell repertoires in COVID-19. Assay used: immunoSEQ multiplex PCR; TCRdb lists only in-frame clones, some missing. The repertoire holds tens of thousands of clones, with around 79% as singletons. The source material was peripheral blood. The source of these receptors is a man in his sixties or seventies with acute or convalescent COVID-19.

V gene TRBV21-1 combines with J gene TRBJ2-7; no DNA check was done on the table's D call, TRBD1. TRBV21-1 is noted as a pseudogene. This CDR3 region has 14 residues. The CDR3 loop is CASSKQGRIREQYF. CDR3 sequence (DNA): TGTGCCAGCAGCAAACAGGGTAGGATTAGGGAGCAGTACTTC.

The chain is built from TRBV28 and TRBJ2-7; possibly TRBD1 for D (6 bases). The V end lost 4 bases, the J end lost 3 bases, and 19 bases lay between the germline ends. This CDR3 comprises 16 residues. Germline V gives CDR1 MDHEN, CDR2 SYDVKM. Here the CDR3 reads CASSSSTRDINYEQYF. The CDR3 DNA follows: TGTGCCAGCAGTTCCTCAACCCGGGACATCAACTACGAGCAGTACTTC. Full variable domain (missing parts from reference TRBV28 and TRBJ2-7): DVKVTQSSRYLVKRTGEKVFLECVQDMDHENMFWYRQDPGLGLRLIYFSYDVKMKEKGDIPEGYSVSREKKERFSLILESASTNQTSMYLCASSSSTRDINYEQYFGPGTRLTVT.

This clone was seen ten or more times. This chain joins TRBV3-1 (or the pseudogene TRBV3-2) and TRBJ1-2; D perhaps matches TRBD1 (5 bases). Deletions cut 4 bases from V and 4 bases from J, with 7 bases between. Per the germline V gene, CDR1 is LGHDT and CDR2 is YNNKEL (reference sequence). The CDR3 is 12 amino acids. The CDR3 reads CASSLDSYGYTF. CDR3 DNA: TGTGCCAGCAGCCTAGACAGCTATGGCTACACCTTC.

The rearrangement joins TRBV10-2 to TRBJ2-5; the D gene is possibly TRBD2 (7 bases). The CDR3 has 17 amino acids. The V gene lost 7 bases and the J gene lost 4 bases, with 25 bases spanning the gap. Looked up from germline, CDR1 is WSHSY and CDR2 is SAAADI. CDR3 residues: CASKGGPASFSRETQYF. The CDR3 DNA reads as TGCGCCAGCAAGGGGGGGCCGGCATCCTTCTCGCGAGAGACCCAGTACTTC.

The rearrangement uses TRBV12-3 or TRBV12-4 and TRBJ2-3, with a weak D call TRBD2 (6 bases). CDR3 length: 12 amino acids. V was pared by 5 bases and J by 11 bases, with 14 bases between. This CDR3 reads CASSRDLSKQYF. As DNA, the CDR3 is TGTGCCAGCAGTCGGGACTTGTCTAAGCAGTATTTT.

V gene TRBV19 combines with J gene TRBJ2-1; 7 bases agree with TRBD1. CDR3 size: 18 residues. CDR1 is LNHDA and CDR2 is SQIVND in the germline V gene (reference sequence). The ends lost 4 bases at V and 0 bases at J; junction bases unmatched: 12. The CDR3 region is CASSTLGASGGSYNEQFF. CDR3 DNA: TGTGCCAGTAGTACTCTCGGGGCATCAGGGGGCTCCTACAATGAGCAGTTCTTC.

The chain combines TRBV5-6 with TRBJ2-7; D is perhaps TRBD1 (6 bases). The CDR3 extends over 13 amino acids. Germline lookup yields CDR1 SGHDT and CDR2 YYEEEE. V lost 0 bases, J lost 3 bases, and 7 bases lay in between. The CDR3 sequence: CASSLGTVYEQYF. The CDR3 DNA sequence: TGTGCCAGCAGCTTGGGGACAGTCTACGAGCAGTACTTC.

The chain recombines TRBV28 with TRBJ2-2, with a weak D call TRBD1 (6 bases). This CDR3 contains 14 residues. V was shortened by 5 bases and J by 6 bases, with 13 bases between the two germline ends. Germline values: CDR1 MDHEN, CDR2 SYDVKM. The CDR3 DNA reads as TGTGCCAGCAGTCCCTACAGGGATGCCGGGGAGCTGTTTTTT. Amino acid sequence: CASSPYRDAGELFF.

The chain employs TRBV18 and TRBJ1-6; D ambiguous. The V end lost 3 bases, the J end lost 10 bases, and 13 bases lay between the germline ends. Per germline, CDR1 KGHSH and CDR2 LQKENI. CDR3 size: 14 residues. The DNA for the CDR3 is TGTGCCAGCTCACCGATACCAGAGGGATCACCCCTCCACTTT. This sequence encodes CASSPIPEGSPLHF.

This clone has more than one count but fewer than ten. This chain joins TRBV9 and TRBJ1-2; D ambiguous. The CDR3 spans 16 residues. The germline V and J ends were trimmed by 0 bases and 6 bases, with 18 bases remaining between them. Per the germline V gene, CDR1 is SGDLS and CDR2 is YYNGEE. CDR3 nucleotide sequence: TGTGCCAGCAGCGTAGGGAACCGCCCAGCCGGAGATGGCTACACCTTC. This gives the protein CASSVGNRPAGDGYTF.

The CDR3 sequence is CASSGSGEWYTF. The CDR3 coding sequence is TGTGCCAGTAGTGGATCAGGGGAGTGGTACACCTTC. The chain employs TRBV19 and TRBJ1-2, with D possibly matching TRBD1 (6 bases). Germline lookup yields CDR1 LNHDA and CDR2 SQIVND (reference sequence). This CDR3 is built from 12 residues. V gave up 5 bases and J gave up 11 bases, with 15 bases separating them.

The chain employs TRBV15 and TRBJ2-3; 7 nucleotides agree with TRBD2. This CDR3 has 15 residues. Trimming took 1 base from V and 6 from J; bases not matched to a gene: 7. Germline values: CDR1 LNHNV, CDR2 YYDKDF (reference sequence). CDR3 DNA: TGTGCCACCAGCAGAGCGAGCGGGATCGGGGATACGCAGTATTTT. This sequence encodes CATSRASGIGDTQYF.

V is TRBV25-1 and J is TRBJ2-3, with a tentative D call TRBD1 (6 bases). This CDR3 spans 14 amino acids. Germline V gene sequence: CDR1 MGHDK, CDR2 SYGVNS. Trimming removed 6 bases from V and 0 bases from J, with 10 bases in between. The CDR3 sequence: CASRWTASTDTQYF. The CDR3 bases are TGTGCCAGCAGATGGACAGCTAGCACAGATACGCAGTATTTT.

The rearrangement uses TRBV19 and TRBJ1-6; TRBD1 matches at 10 bases. Germline CDR1 is LNHDA and CDR2 is SQIVND (reference sequence). The CDR3 runs 16 residues. The V gene end was trimmed by 4 bases and the J gene end by 12 bases; junction bases not matched to a gene: 12. The CDR3 region is CASSTRTGGRTVPLHF. DNA of the CDR3: TGTGCCAGTAGTACCCGGACAGGGGGAAGGACGGTACCCCTCCACTTT.

This clone was counted once. V is TRBV20-1 and J is TRBJ1-3; D is undetermined. The V and J ends lost 7 bases and 0 bases respectively, with 4 bases between them. This CDR3 has 11 residues. Germline assignment: CDR1 DFQATT and CDR2 SNEGSKA (reference sequence). This CDR3 is CSGVSGNTIYF. CDR3 sequence (DNA): TGCAGTGGCGTCTCTGGAAACACCATATATTTT.

The V call is TRBV5-6, the J call TRBJ2-7; no clear D gene. Germline values: CDR1 SGHDT, CDR2 YYEEEE. The CDR3 loop spans 14 amino acids. Trimming stripped 4 bases from V and 0 bases from J, with 11 bases between. CDR3 sequence reads: CASSPLGSSYEQYF. Here the CDR3 DNA reads TGTGCCAGCAGCCCCCTGGGCAGCTCCTACGAGCAGTACTTC. Combining the CDR3 with reference TRBV5-6 and TRBJ2-7 gives the whole variable domain DAGVTQSPTHLIKTRGQQVTLRCSPKSGHDTVSWYQQALGQGPQFIFQYYEEEERQRGNFPDRFSGHQFPNYSSELNVNALLLGDSALYLCASSPLGSSYEQYFGPGTRLTVT.

This clone was seen a single time. The gene calls are TRBV19 and TRBJ1-2, with D perhaps TRBD1 (5 bases). Trimming pared 5 bases from V and 7 bases from J, leaving 14 bases between. Germline V gives CDR1 LNHDA, CDR2 SQIVND (reference sequence). CDR3 length: 13 amino acids. The CDR3 here is CASSPGLATGYTF. The DNA of the CDR3 is TGTGCCAGTAGTCCGGGACTGGCGACTGGCTACACCTTC.

The rearrangement uses TRBV24-1 and TRBJ1-3; TRBD1 might be the D (6 bases). The CDR3 has 17 residues. The germline CDR1 and CDR2 sequences are KGHDR and SFDVKD. The V and J ends lost 5 bases and 2 bases respectively, with 18 bases between them. CDR3 DNA sequence: TGTGCCACCAGTGGTGGGCCAGGGGCGCGGGCTGGAAACACCATATATTTT. Encoded protein: CATSGGPGARAGNTIYF.

This clone was counted a few times. The identical CDR3 is also encoded by other nucleotide sequences in the sample. The chain combines TRBV7-3 with TRBJ1-1; D is unresolved. The CDR3 is made up of 13 amino acids. V was cut by 2 bases and J by 1 base, with 5 bases left in between. Germline V gene sequence: CDR1 SGHTA, CDR2 FQGTGA. CDR3: CASSLQANTEAFF. CDR3 nucleotides: TGTGCCAGCAGCTTACAAGCGAACACTGAAGCTTTCTTT.

The chain employs TRBV15 and TRBJ2-5, with 7 nucleotides matching TRBD1. Germline V CDR1 and CDR2: LNHNV, YYDKDF (reference sequence). V shed 1 base, J shed 1 base, and the junction held 9 bases outside the gene matches. The CDR3 is 17 amino acids. CDR3 region: CATSRGWTGATQETQYF. The CDR3 bases are TGTGCCACCAGCAGAGGATGGACAGGTGCTACCCAAGAGACCCAGTACTTC.

The rearrangement joins TRBV27 to TRBJ1-1; 8 bases line up with TRBD1. This CDR3 has 16 residues. Germline CDR1 MNHEY, CDR2 SMNVEV (reference sequence). V lost 7 bases to trimming and J lost 1 base; unmatched junction nucleotides: 11. CDR3 sequence (DNA): TGTGCCAGCACACGAAGACAGGGGATGGCGAACACTGAAGCTTTCTTT. As protein: CASTRRQGMANTEAFF.

The chain recombines TRBV19 with TRBJ2-3, with 7 bases aligning to TRBD1. Trimming took 4 bases from V and 5 from J; bases not matched to a gene: 9. The CDR3 sequence is 15 residues long. Germline CDR1 LNHDA, CDR2 SQIVND (reference sequence). The CDR3 loop reads CASSRQGPPKDTQYF. The CDR3, as DNA: TGTGCCAGTAGTAGACAGGGTCCTCCGAAAGATACGCAGTATTTT.

The chain has TRBV2 and TRBJ1-5; D gene ambiguous. CDR1 and CDR2 (germline): SNHLY, FYNNEI. CDR3 length: 15 residues. The V end lost 6 bases, the J end lost 3 bases, and 15 bases lay between the germline ends. In DNA, the CDR3 is TGTGCCAGCAGGGCAGATGACATGTACAATCAGCCCCAGCATTTT. Amino acids: CASRADDMYNQPQHF.

This clone was seen more than once but under ten times. The chain couples TRBV7-3 to TRBJ2-3, with 9 bases lining up with TRBD2. The junction had 7 bases not matched to a gene; V was cut back by 4 bases and J by 5 bases. Germline CDR1 and CDR2: SGHTA and FQGTGA. The CDR3 sequence is 15 residues long. The CDR3 nucleotides read TGTGCCAGCAGCTCGCGGGGGACTAGCTTAGATACGCAGTATTTT. This codes for CASSSRGTSLDTQYF.

The chain uses TRBV7-2 and TRBJ2-7, with TRBD1 matching 7 bases. Germline V CDR1 and CDR2: SGHTA, FQGNSA. Trimming at V came to 3 bases and at J to 4 bases, leaving 12 bases not matched to a gene. This CDR3 spans 16 amino acids. The CDR3 reads CASSLDDRQGKYEQYF. CDR3 coding DNA: TGTGCCAGCAGCTTGGACGATCGACAGGGTAAGTACGAGCAGTACTTC. Full variable domain (remainder filled in from reference TRBV7-2 and TRBJ2-7): GAGVSQSPSNKVTEKGKDVELRCDPISGHTALYWYRQSLGQGLEFLIYFQGNSAPDKSGLPSDRFSAERTGGSVSTLTIQRTQQEDSAVYLCASSLDDRQGKYEQYFGPGTRLTVT.

This rearrangement joins TRBV5-4 to TRBJ2-1; 9 positions agree with TRBD2. The CDR3 runs to 15 residues. The germline V gene has CDR1 SGHNT and CDR2 YYREEE (reference sequence). V lost 0 bases, J lost 7 bases, and 5 bases stayed unmatched. CDR3 in DNA: TGTGCCAGCAGCTTGGGAGCGGGAGGTGGGAATGAGCAGTTCTTC. It encodes CASSLGAGGGNEQFF. The variable domain in full, with the rest retrieved from reference TRBV5-4 and TRBJ2-1, is ETGVTQSPTHLIKTRGQQVTLRCSSQSGHNTVSWYQQALGQGPQFIFQYYREEENGRGNFPPRFSGLQFPNYSSELNVNALELDDSALYLCASSLGAGGGNEQFFGPGTRLTVL.

The CDR3 DNA reads as TGTGCCAGCAGCCAAGTTTCTTCCGGGACAGTGATTCCCGATGGCTACACCTTC. Translating gives CASSQVSSGTVIPDGYTF. The gene calls are TRBV3-1 (or the pseudogene TRBV3-2) and TRBJ1-2; 7 bases are shared with TRBD1. This CDR3 spans 18 amino acids. Looked up from germline, CDR1 is LGHDT and CDR2 is YNNKEL (reference sequence). Germline trimming cut 1 base from V and 6 bases from J; bases unmatched to any gene: 17.

Only one count was recorded for this clone. The chain couples TRBV10-3 to TRBJ1-1; 7 nucleotides agree with TRBD1. CDR3 length equals 13 residues. The germline V gene encodes CDR1 ENHRY and CDR2 SYGVKD. V shed 9 bases, J shed 4 bases, and the junction held 8 bases outside the gene matches. The chain's CDR3 is CAIQDRVGTEAFF. DNA of the CDR3: TGTGCCATACAAGACAGGGTTGGCACTGAAGCTTTCTTT.

The chain has TRBV11-2 and TRBJ2-1, with 8 bases matching TRBD2. The CDR3 is 16 amino acids. The germline CDR1 and CDR2 sequences are SGHAT and FQNNGV. Trimming took 2 bases from V and 6 from J; bases not matched to a gene: 9. CDR3 bases: TGTGCCAGCAGCTTACGTGGGACTAGTAGTTCCAATGAGCAGTTCTTC. Its translation is CASSLRGTSSSNEQFF.